The 15 T cell receptor beta chains below all came from one sample that was sequenced in a study of beta chain features in type 1 diabetes (dated by TCRdb to between 2017 and 2018). Libraries came from the immunoSEQ multiplex PCR assay. The entire amount of isolated RNA was reverse transcribed using the High Capacity cDNA Reverse Transcription Kit, so the sequenced TCRB transcripts were expressed ones. The table comes from immuneACCESS by way of TCRdb, which keeps in-frame sequences with V and J called. Part of the clones is missing from these tables; in studies checked, under half for an unresolved V gene and the rest for unknown reasons. In this sample the table shows under 900,000 clones, roughly 17% of which occur a single time. The ten largest account for about 0.025% of the sample. The sample was naive CD4+ T cells from blood. Per the publication, the cell subset or site label means: true naive CD4+ T cells. All receptors come from a woman aged 18-29 years in good health.

The V and J genes are TRBV7-9 and TRBJ1-2; TRBD1 matches 8 bases. The CDR3 consists of 12 residues. Germline trimming cut 3 bases from V and 8 bases from J; bases unmatched to any gene: 2. Germline V lookup: CDR1 SEHNR, CDR2 FQNEAQ (reference sequence). In DNA form, the CDR3 reads TGTGCCAGCAGCTTCAGGGGGCAGGGCTACACCTTC. It specifies CASSFRGQGYTF.

To note about this clone: The same CDR3 can be traced to other DNA sequences in this sample. The chain is built from TRBV10-3 and TRBJ2-7, with D possibly being TRBD1 (5 bases). This CDR3 contains 12 residues. Deletions cut 3 bases from V and 4 bases from J, with 7 bases between. CDR1 and CDR2 (germline): ENHRY, SYGVKD. Here the CDR3 DNA reads TGTGCCATCAGTGACAGGGATTACGAGCAGTACTTC. Translated, it gives CAISDRDYEQYF.

The sample holds a few counts of this clone. The V gene is TRBV28, the J gene TRBJ2-1; D perhaps matches TRBD1 (6 bases). With 4 bases removed from V and 4 bases from J, the gap between germline ends came to 17 bases. The length of the CDR3 is 16 residues. Per germline, CDR1 MDHEN and CDR2 SYDVKM. CDR3: CASSSQRGGNYNEQFF. As DNA, the CDR3 is TGTGCCAGCAGTTCTCAGCGTGGGGGCAATTACAATGAGCAGTTCTTC.

This clone was detected a few times. The rearrangement links TRBV14 to TRBJ2-7; no reliable D call. The CDR3 runs to 16 residues. Trimming took off 1 base at V and 2 bases at J, with 15 bases between the two ends. CDR1 and CDR2 from the germline V gene are SGHDN and FVKESK. The CDR3 nucleotides read TGTGCCAGCAGCCAAGCCTTTCGCTACAGTCCCTACGAGCAGTACTTC. Translating it yields CASSQAFRYSPYEQYF. Filled out from reference TRBV14 and TRBJ2-7, the complete variable domain reads EAGVTQFPSHSVIEKGQTVTLRCDPISGHDNLYWYRRVMGKEIKFLLHFVKESKQDESGMPNNRFLAERTGGTYSTLKVQPAELEDSGVYFCASSQAFRYSPYEQYFGPGTRLTVT.

A note on this clone: This CDR3 is also generated by other DNA sequences in the sample. The rearrangement uses TRBV4-3 and TRBJ2-7; the D call may be TRBD1 or TRBD2 (5 bases each). The CDR3 spans 16 residues. The germline V gene encodes CDR1 LGHNA and CDR2 YSLEER. Trimming removed 0 bases at V and 2 bases at J, with 14 bases between. This CDR3 is CASSQDFVGVTYEQYF. CDR3 coding DNA: TGCGCCAGCAGCCAAGACTTTGTGGGGGTGACCTACGAGCAGTACTTC.

The chain employs TRBV5-4 and TRBJ2-1, with 7 nucleotides matching TRBD2. Germline CDR1 is SGHNT and CDR2 is YYREEE (reference sequence). The CDR3 extends over 13 amino acids. Trimming at V came to 5 bases and at J to 8 bases, leaving 7 bases not matched to a gene. The CDR3 is CASSYGLVDEQFF. DNA for the CDR3: TGTGCCAGCAGTTACGGACTAGTAGATGAGCAGTTCTTC.

Worth noting for this clone: At one end, the junction sequence differs from germline, possibly due to a read error. V gene TRBV14 combines with J gene TRBJ2-1; 9 bases fit TRBD1. The CDR3 loop spans 16 amino acids. Germline values: CDR1 SGHDN, CDR2 FVKESK. CDR3 protein: CASGQYRDRAYNEQFF. The CDR3 bases are TGTGCCAGCGGCCAATACCGGGACAGGGCATACAATGAGCAGTTCTTC.

As regards this clone: The same CDR3 is also encoded by other DNA sequences in this sample. The J gene is TRBJ2-1, the V gene TRBV5-1; possibly TRBD1 for D (5 bases). V was pared by 4 bases and J by 4 bases, with 6 bases between. Germline CDR1 is SGHRS and CDR2 is YFSETQ. The CDR3 extends over 12 amino acids. The chain's CDR3 is CASSPGYNEQFF. The DNA for the CDR3 is TGCGCCAGCAGCCCAGGGTACAATGAGCAGTTCTTC.

In its sample, this clone was seen a few times. Here the CDR3 reads CASSAGTGYQPQHF. The CDR3 DNA follows: TGTGCCAGCAGCGCCGGGACAGGGTATCAGCCCCAGCATTTT. This chain uses TRBV9 with TRBJ1-5; TRBD1 matches 9 bases. V shed 3 bases, J shed 5 bases, and the junction held 3 bases outside the gene matches. Germline V gives CDR1 SGDLS, CDR2 YYNGEE. This CDR3 contains 14 residues.

This clone was counted only a few times. The J gene is TRBJ2-7, the V gene TRBV6-1, with D hard to call. Germline V gene data show CDR1 as MNHNS and CDR2 as SASEGT. The germline V and J ends were trimmed by 4 bases and 3 bases, with 10 bases remaining between them. The CDR3 contains 13 residues. CDR3 in DNA: TGTGCCAGCAGTGTTCCTCCGCGCTACGAGCAGTACTTC. This sequence encodes CASSVPPRYEQYF.

The table lists this clone with a few counts. V usage is TRBV5-1 and J usage is TRBJ2-7, with 7 bases matching TRBD1. V gave up 8 bases and J gave up 1 base; unmatched junction bases: 9. The germline CDR1 and CDR2 sequences are SGHRS and YFSETQ. The CDR3 consists of 14 residues. CDR3 bases: TGCGCCAGTCAACCGGGACAGTCTTCCTACGAGCAGTACTTC. This encodes CASQPGQSSYEQYF.

This clone was detected only a few times. CDR3 loop: CASSLAYQRTGQETQYF. The CDR3 DNA reads as TGTGCCAGCAGCTTAGCATACCAACGGACAGGTCAAGAGACCCAGTACTTC. This sequence joins TRBV7-9 and TRBJ2-5; TRBD1 agrees at 7 bases. From germline, CDR1 is SEHNR and CDR2 FQNEAQ (reference sequence). The CDR3 has 17 amino acids. With 0 bases clipped from V and 2 bases from J, the junction kept 9 bases outside the gene matches.

The chain links TRBV2 to TRBJ2-1; TRBD1 matches 7 bases. CDR1 and CDR2 from the germline V gene are SNHLY and FYNNEI. V trimming: 6 bases; J trimming: 0 bases; junction bases outside the gene matches: 14. This CDR3 spans 18 amino acids. The CDR3 protein is CASREYEGQSSSYNEQFF. The CDR3 DNA follows: TGTGCCAGCAGAGAATACGAGGGACAGTCAAGCTCCTACAATGAGCAGTTCTTC.

Remarks on this clone: Compared with germline, one end of the junction differs, possibly owing to a read error. This sequence joins TRBV7-9 and TRBJ2-1; D call uncertain. The V gene's germline CDR1 is SEHNR and CDR2 FQNEAQ (reference sequence). The CDR3 extends over 18 amino acids. CDR3 bases: TGCGCCAGCAGCCAAGATCCCCGGGCGGCTAGCTCCTACAATGAGCAGTTCTTC. Protein product: CASSQDPRAASSYNEQFF.

This chain uses TRBV5-4 with TRBJ1-2; TRBD1 aligns across 9 bases. This CDR3 comprises 15 residues. CDR1 SGHNT and CDR2 YYREEE come from the germline V gene (reference sequence). Trimming at V came to 0 bases and at J to 4 bases, leaving 4 bases not matched to a gene. This chain's CDR3 is CASSLADRGFYGYTF. In DNA form, the CDR3 reads TGTGCCAGCAGCTTGGCCGACAGGGGGTTCTATGGCTACACCTTC.